Listed below are T cell receptor beta chains from one sample, sequenced in a study of vaccination and CD4 T cells after COVID-19. The antigens for these receptors are not known. Using its own MiXCR run on the PCR reads, TCRdb lists one record per CDR3 protein. The data show about 26,000 distinct CDR3 sequences, with 50% to 75% seen just once and 4% to 5.5% held by the top ten. The sequenced sample was CD4+ T cells from blood, cultured in vitro. The receptors come from a human donor who had recovered from COVID-19. Both conserved end residues are part of each CDR3. A D gene is named only where the DNA matches it firmly. Rows give clone size only sometimes, using once, few, many, or a class for an expanded clone.

clone_size d_call j_call v_call cdr3_aa cdr3_nt
once NA TRBJ2-1 TRBV24-1 CATSDLTKGEDEQFF TGTGCCACCAGTGATTTGACCAAGGGGGAGGATGAGCAGTTCTTC
few TRBD1 TRBJ1-6 TRBV20-1 CSSMPTGGNSPLHF TGCAGCTCGATGCCGACAGGGGGAAATTCACCCCTCCACTTT
few NA TRBJ2-2 TRBV7-2 CASSLNRNTGELFF TGTGCCAGCAGCTTAAACCGAAACACCGGGGAGCTGTTTTTT
NA TRBD2 TRBJ2-2 TRBV7-2 CASRRDYNTGELFF TGTGCCAGCAGAAGGGACTACAACACCGGGGAGCTGTTTTTT
once NA TRBJ2-5 TRBV7-3 CASSNSPRETQYF TGTGCCAGCAGCAACAGCCCTCGCGAGACCCAGTACTTC
NA NA TRBJ2-1 TRBV7-8 CASSQFGGGSYNEQFF TGTGCCAGCAGTCAATTTGGGGGTGGCTCCTACAATGAGCAGTTCTTC
NA NA TRBJ1-4 TRBV15 CATSPRADRGELFF TGTGCCACCAGCCCCCGGGCGGACAGAGGGGAACTGTTTTTT
NA NA TRBJ1-5 TRBV10-1 CASEGLGNQPQHF TGCGCCAGCGAGGGGCTAGGCAATCAGCCCCAGCATTTT
few NA TRBJ1-5 TRBV6-1 CASSPPRGNSNQPQHF TGTGCCAGCAGCCCCCCCCGGGGGAATAGCAATCAGCCCCAGCATTTT
few TRBD1 TRBJ1-1 TRBV24-1 CATSDSGGNTEAFF TGTGCCACCAGTGATTCAGGGGGGAACACTGAAGCTTTCTTT
NA NA TRBJ1-5 TRBV27 CASSLGHLSNQPQHF TGTGCCAGCAGTCTTGGACATCTTAGCAATCAGCCCCAGCATTTT
NA NA TRBJ1-1 TRBV19 CASSIGWGTAEAFF TGTGCCAGTAGTATAGGGTGGGGAACCGCTGAAGCTTTCTTT
NA NA TRBJ2-1 TRBV11-3 CASSLLRDNYNEQFF TGTGCCAGCAGCCTCCTCCGGGACAACTACAATGAGCAGTTCTTC
NA NA TRBJ1-6 TRBV6-5 CASSYSGRAGDSPLHF TGTGCCAGCAGTTACTCGGGGAGGGCCGGGGATTCACCCCTCCACTTT
few NA TRBJ1-6 TRBV7-8 CASRTTRNASPLHF TGTGCCAGCAGGACGACGCGGAATGCTTCACCCCTCCACTTT
NA TRBD1 TRBJ1-1 TRBV7-8 CASSLAQGPLLLNTEAFF TGTGCCAGCAGCTTAGCACAGGGGCCCCTCCTGCTAAACACTGAAGCTTTCTTT
few NA TRBJ1-1 TRBV28 CASKGNTEAFF TGTGCCAGCAAGGGTAACACTGAAGCTTTCTTT
NA NA TRBJ1-4 TRBV27 CASSRRPEEKLFF TGTGCCAGCAGTCGACGGCCAGAGGAAAAACTGTTTTTT
NA NA TRBJ1-1 TRBV5-4 CASSFPGSRSTEAFF TGTGCCAGCAGCTTCCCAGGGTCAAGGAGCACTGAAGCTTTCTTT
once NA TRBJ2-1 TRBV5-6 CASSLVLGQSSYNEQFF TGTGCCAGCAGCTTGGTTTTAGGACAGAGCTCCTACAATGAGCAGTTCTTC
NA NA TRBJ2-4 TRBV7-2 CASSLALLPLGGKNIQYF TGTGCCAGCAGCTTAGCCCTCCTTCCTCTAGGCGGCAAAAACATTCAGTACTTC
once NA TRBJ2-3 TRBV6-1 CASSPPWAVNRDTQYF TGTGCCAGCAGCCCTCCGTGGGCAGTCAATAGGGATACGCAGTATTTT
few NA TRBJ1-5 TRBV7-2 CASSLDGDGRNQPQHF TGTGCCAGCAGCCTAGATGGGGACGGACGCAATCAGCCCCAGCATTTT
NA NA TRBJ1-2 TRBV6-1 CASSPQNYGYTF TGTGCCAGCAGTCCCCAGAACTATGGCTACACCTTC
few NA TRBJ1-6 TRBV6-4 CASSPRPDSPLHF TGTGCCAGCAGCCCCAGGCCAGATTCACCCCTCCACTTT
NA NA TRBJ1-2 TRBV7-2 CASSLGGPRGVYGYTF TGTGCCAGCAGCTTAGGCGGGCCCCGGGGTGTCTATGGCTACACCTTC
NA TRBD2 TRBJ2-5 TRBV12-3/TRBV12-4 CASSFSGTQETQYF TGTGCCAGCAGTTTTAGCGGGACCCAAGAGACCCAGTACTTC
NA NA TRBJ1-2 TRBV28 CAISGFTKANYGYTF TGTGCCATCTCAGGGTTTACGAAGGCTAACTATGGCTACACCTTC
NA TRBD1 TRBJ2-7 TRBV6-5 CASSYSGQDYEQYF TGTGCCAGCAGTTACTCGGGACAGGACTACGAGCAGTACTTC
NA NA TRBJ1-1 TRBV12-3/TRBV12-4 CASSSRGWEAFF TGTGCCAGCAGTTCAAGGGGGTGGGAAGCTTTCTTT
NA TRBD1 TRBJ2-5 TRBV5-6 CASSHDRVQETQYF TGTGCCAGCAGCCACGACAGGGTTCAAGAGACCCAGTACTTC
NA NA TRBJ2-6 TRBV19 CASRSHKGAGANVLTF TGTGCCAGTAGGTCCCATAAGGGGGCTGGGGCCAACGTCCTGACTTTC